This entry lists 18 T cell receptor beta chains sequenced from one sample in a study of shared clonotypes between healthy human individuals. Here immunoSEQ multiplex PCR was the method, and the copy in TCRdb shows in-frame clones only, minus some. In the table there are approximately 2,300,000 clones, 80% to 95% of which are singletons. Material: naive CD4+ T cells from PBMCs. As to subset: CD45RA+ positively selected. These receptors all stem from a man between 18 and 35 years old in good health. Some clones in this sample may be carry-over from other donors' samples.

The chain is built from TRBV10-3 and TRBJ1-1; D uncertain. From germline, CDR1 is ENHRY and CDR2 SYGVKD. Trimming took off 4 bases at V and 4 bases at J, with 10 bases between the two ends. The CDR3 has 13 amino acids. The CDR3 coding sequence is TGTGCCATCAGTGCCGCGGGGTCCACTGAAGCTTTCTTT. Residues: CAISAAGSTEAFF.

The chain joins TRBV6-4 to TRBJ2-2, with 9 bases that match TRBD1. V shed 6 bases, J shed 4 bases, and the junction held 6 bases outside the gene matches. Germline values: CDR1 MRHNA, CDR2 SNTAGT. The CDR3 is 15 residues long. The CDR3 bases are TGTGCCAGCAGGGGAGGACAGGGGTCCACCGGGGAGCTGTTTTTT. It encodes CASRGGQGSTGELFF.

The gene calls are TRBV6-4 and TRBJ2-7, with a possible D match to TRBD1 (5 bases). The V end was cut by 7 bases, the J end by 1 base, with 17 bases between. The germline CDR1 and CDR2 sequences are MRHNA and SNTAGT. The CDR3 is 15 amino acids. The CDR3 reads CASTRTRVFSYEQYF. In DNA, the CDR3 is TGTGCCAGCACTAGGACAAGGGTGTTTTCCTACGAGCAGTACTTC.

The chain links TRBV7-9 to TRBJ2-1; no reliable D call. CDR3 length: 14 residues. V shed 3 bases and J shed 8 bases, with 14 bases lying between them. CDR1 is SEHNR, CDR2 FQNEAQ, per germline (reference sequence). CDR3 coding DNA: TGTGCCAGCAGCTTGGGGTCTCACGGCGATGAGCAGTTCTTC. It encodes CASSLGSHGDEQFF.

The chain couples TRBV28 to TRBJ1-2; D remains ambiguous. With 3 bases removed from V and 6 bases from J, the gap between germline ends came to 8 bases. The V gene's germline CDR1 is MDHEN and CDR2 SYDVKM. This CDR3 has 12 amino acids. CDR3 loop: CASSFPPHGYTF. The DNA for the CDR3 is TGTGCCAGCAGTTTCCCCCCCCATGGCTACACCTTC.

This chain joins TRBV11-3 and TRBJ2-1; D may be TRBD1 (9 bases). The germline gives CDR1 SGHNT, CDR2 YENEEA. The ends were cut back, 8 bases at V and 9 bases at J, with 20 bases in the middle. CDR3 length equals 14 residues. The CDR3, as DNA: TGTGCCAGCTCCCGGGGGGGGACAGGGCGTGAGCAGTTCTTC. Translating it yields CASSRGGTGREQFF.

CDR3 sequence: CASSQPTGNTEAFF. Written as DNA, the CDR3 is TGCGCCAGCAGCCAACCGACGGGTAACACTGAAGCTTTCTTT. The rearrangement uses TRBV4-1 and TRBJ1-1; D uncertain. The CDR3 is 14 amino acids. Germline CDR1 and CDR2: MGHRA and YSYEKL. The V gene lost 2 bases and the J gene lost 2 bases, with 9 bases spanning the gap.

This clone was found a few times. The rearrangement uses TRBV6-6 and TRBJ2-3; 7 bases line up with TRBD2. The germline gives CDR1 MNHNY, CDR2 SVGAGI (reference sequence). CDR3 length equals 14 residues. V was clipped by 3 bases and J by 3 bases; unmatched bases: 3. For the CDR3, the DNA is TGTGCCAGCAGTTATTGGGAGGGAACAGATACGCAGTATTTT. Translated: CASSYWEGTDTQYF.

V is TRBV7-2 and J is TRBJ2-3, with 9 positions matching TRBD1. V trimming: 5 bases; J trimming: 5 bases; junction bases outside the gene matches: 5. CDR1 and CDR2 (germline): SGHTA, FQGNSA. The CDR3 totals 14 residues. This CDR3 is CASSPRQGGDTQYF. CDR3 in DNA: TGTGCCAGCAGCCCAAGACAGGGGGGAGATACGCAGTATTTT.

The chain combines TRBV18 with TRBJ1-5; TRBD1 matches 7 bases. After removal of 2 bases from V and 5 bases from J, the junction contained 6 bases not matched to a gene. Germline CDR1 KGHSH, CDR2 LQKENI. This CDR3 region has 15 residues. The CDR3 sequence: CASSPSEGAHQPQHF. CDR3 coding DNA: TGTGCCAGCTCACCATCAGAGGGGGCGCATCAGCCCCAGCATTTT.

The chain uses TRBV28 and TRBJ2-3; D possibly uses TRBD1 or TRBD2 (5 bases each). The CDR3 runs 18 residues. V was clipped by 3 bases and J by 0 bases, with 19 bases between them. Germline lookup yields CDR1 MDHEN and CDR2 SYDVKM. The CDR3 protein is CASSLPPGRQTSTDTQYF. The CDR3 coding sequence is TGTGCCAGCAGTTTGCCCCCGGGGCGTCAGACTAGCACAGATACGCAGTATTTT.

This sequence joins TRBV11-2 and TRBJ1-1; 7 bases are a match to TRBD1. J lost 0 bases, V lost 5 bases, and 6 bases had no gene match. Germline-derived CDR1 and CDR2 are SGHAT and FQNNGV. The CDR3 is 15 amino acids. The CDR3 nucleotides read TGTGCCAGCAGCGTAACAGGGGCTTTGAACACTGAAGCTTTCTTT. Translation: CASSVTGALNTEAFF.

The chain couples TRBV27 to TRBJ2-7; D may be TRBD1 (5 bases). V was shortened by 2 bases and J by 4 bases, with 18 bases between the two germline ends. The V gene's germline CDR1 is MNHEY and CDR2 SMNVEV (reference sequence). CDR3 length: 16 residues. CDR3 bases: TGTGCCAGCAGTTTAAAGTCGAGACAGACAATTTACGAGCAGTACTTC. Amino acids: CASSLKSRQTIYEQYF.

CDR3: CASSLLLGREQYF. The CDR3 DNA sequence: TGTGCCAGCAGCTTACTTCTGGGCCGAGAGCAGTACTTC. The chain couples TRBV7-9 to TRBJ2-5; D call uncertain. This CDR3 is 13 amino acids long. Germline assignment: CDR1 SEHNR and CDR2 FQNEAQ (reference sequence). Trimming shortened V by 2 bases and J by 11 bases, and 15 bases separated the two germline ends.

V gene TRBV15 combines with J gene TRBJ1-5; 8 bases map to TRBD1. Germline trimming cut 5 bases from V and 3 bases from J; bases unmatched to any gene: 6. This CDR3 has 15 residues. Germline CDR1 and CDR2: LNHNV and YYDKDF (reference sequence). Written as DNA, the CDR3 is TGTGCCACCAGCGGCAGGACAGGGATCAATCAGCCCCAGCATTTT. Protein product: CATSGRTGINQPQHF.

The chain is built from TRBV18 and TRBJ2-7; 9 bases line up with TRBD2. The junction had 9 bases not matched to a gene; V was cut back by 6 bases and J by 3 bases. Germline V gene sequence: CDR1 KGHSH, CDR2 LQKENI. CDR3 length equals 15 residues. CDR3 sequence: CASSLGLAGDYEQYF. CDR3 nucleotide sequence: TGTGCCAGCTCCTTAGGGTTAGCGGGAGACTACGAGCAGTACTTC.

V and J are TRBV5-1 and TRBJ2-7; 7 bases match TRBD1. The trim removed 2 bases at V and 5 bases at J, leaving 7 bases unmatched. CDR3 length: 14 amino acids. Germline assignment: CDR1 SGHRS and CDR2 YFSETQ. The CDR3 region is CASSFQGVRDEQYF. CDR3 in DNA: TGCGCCAGCAGCTTTCAGGGGGTCCGGGACGAGCAGTACTTC.

The chain has TRBV7-6 and TRBJ2-7, with TRBD1 identical over 8 bases. With V trimmed by 3 bases and J by 6 bases, 7 bases remained unmatched. The germline V gene encodes CDR1 SGHVS and CDR2 FNYEAQ. This CDR3 spans 14 amino acids. The CDR3 bases are TGTGCCAGCAGCTTGAGCAGGGGGCAAGGCGAGCAGTACTTC. This gives the protein CASSLSRGQGEQYF.